This paragraph reports one T cell receptor (beta chain). Assay used: immunoSEQ multiplex PCR; TCRdb lists only in-frame clones, some missing. The repertoire holds approximately 97,000 clones, with more than 70% as singletons. CDR3 length: 14 residues. Looked up from germline, CDR1 is MNHEY and CDR2 is SMNVEV (reference sequence). Trimming cost V 10 bases and J 4 bases, with 20 bases left between them. This record belongs to a study of identifying expanded T cells in peripheral blood. Sequencing was done on a sample of blood. The V and J genes are TRBV27 and TRBJ2-7; D is perhaps TRBD2 (5 bases). The TCR comes from a person between 18 and 75 years old in good health. The CDR3 DNA reads as TGTGCCATCCGGGCGGGCACCGGCTCATACGAGCAGTACTTC. This gives the protein CAIRAGTGSYEQYF.